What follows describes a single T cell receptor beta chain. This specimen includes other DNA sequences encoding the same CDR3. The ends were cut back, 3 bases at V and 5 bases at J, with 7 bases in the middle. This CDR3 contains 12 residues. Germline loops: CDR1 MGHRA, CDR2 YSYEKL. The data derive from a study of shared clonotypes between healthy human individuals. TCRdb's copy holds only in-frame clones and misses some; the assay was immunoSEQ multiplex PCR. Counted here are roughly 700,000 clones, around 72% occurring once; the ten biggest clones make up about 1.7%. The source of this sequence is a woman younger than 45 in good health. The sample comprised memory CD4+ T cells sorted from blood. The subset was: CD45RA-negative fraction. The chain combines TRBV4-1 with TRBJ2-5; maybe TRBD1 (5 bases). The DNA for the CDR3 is TGCGCCAGCAGCCAGCCAGGGGAGACCCAGTACTTC. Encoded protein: CASSQPGETQYF.